Each of the 22 T cell receptor beta chains below was sequenced from the same sample in a study of regulatory T cells in long-lasting Graves disease. Specified time point: newly diagnosed GD, antithyroid drugs for less than 3 months. Following extraction of RNA from PBMCs, that RNA was used to make the TCR library. Arm-PCR of CDR3 regions and iRepertoire HTBI primers were the basis on which TCR beta libraries were built. TCRdb used MiXCR to reprocess the multiplex PCR reads, holding one entry per CDR3 protein. Among around 480,000 distinct CDR3 sequences listed, 15% to 20% were seen once. The same sample was also studied in work on T cells in Graves' hyperthyroidism and ophthalmopathy.

This material consisted of peripheral blood mononuclear cells (PBMCs), taken at new diagnosis, from a patient treated with antithyroid drugs. The receptors were gathered from a woman aged 40-60 years with Graves disease.

This clonotype was recorded a few times. This chain uses TRBV28 with TRBJ2-3; perhaps TRBD2 as D (5 bases). CDR1 is MDHEN, CDR2 SYDVKM, per germline. The V and J ends lost 7 bases and 0 bases respectively, with 17 bases between them. The CDR3 is made up of 16 amino acids. The CDR3 protein is CASTPPPGTSTDTQYF. The CDR3, as DNA: TGTGCCAGCACCCCCCCCCCGGGAACTAGCACAGATACGCAGTATTTT. The full variable domain, with the rest looked up from reference TRBV28 and TRBJ2-3, is DVKVTQSSRYLVKRTGEKVFLECVQDMDHENMFWYRQDPGLGLRLIYFSYDVKMKEKGDIPEGYSVSREKKERFSLILESASTNQTSMYLCASTPPPGTSTDTQYFGPGTRLTVL.

Note on this clonotype: A much larger clone differs from this one at a single base, so this may be a read error. The J gene is TRBJ1-6, the V gene TRBV30; D remains ambiguous. The V end lost 4 bases, the J end lost 18 bases, and 13 bases lay between the germline ends. The CDR3 extends over 10 amino acids. CDR1 and CDR2 from the germline V gene are GTSNPN and SVGIG (reference sequence). CDR3: CAWKASSHHF. The CDR3 DNA sequence: TGTGCCTGGAAGGCATCCTCCCACCACTTT.

The chain employs TRBV12-3 or TRBV12-4 and TRBJ1-3; TRBD1 matches 7 bases. CDR3 length: 15 amino acids. With V trimmed by 5 bases and J by 2 bases, 6 bases remained unmatched. As DNA, the CDR3 is TGTGCCAGCAGTCCTAAAGACAGGGCTGGAAACACCATATATTTT. This sequence encodes CASSPKDRAGNTIYF.

The chain is built from TRBV2 and TRBJ2-7; 8 bases are a match to TRBD2. This CDR3 has 13 amino acids. J was trimmed by 3 bases and V by 6 bases; bases with no gene match: 4. Per germline, CDR1 SNHLY and CDR2 FYNNEI. The CDR3: CASRILAGYEQYF. Written as DNA, the CDR3 is TGTGCCAGCAGAATCCTAGCGGGCTACGAGCAGTACTTC.

This clonotype was counted a few times. V and J are TRBV18 and TRBJ1-4, with D unclear. Trimming took 9 bases from V and 5 from J, leaving 13 bases between them. CDR1 and CDR2 from the germline V gene are KGHSH and LQKENI. The CDR3 has 13 amino acids. The DNA for the CDR3 is TGTGCCAGTAACAGAGCAGAAAATGAAAAACTGTTTTTT. Protein: CASNRAENEKLFF.

Many counts were recorded for this clonotype. This chain uses TRBV7-9 with TRBJ2-7, with TRBD1 identical over 10 bases. The CDR3 consists of 14 residues. Germline V lookup: CDR1 SEHNR, CDR2 FQNEAQ (reference sequence). V shed 5 bases and J 2 bases; nucleotides not matched to a gene: 3. Written as DNA, the CDR3 is TGTGCCAGCAGCGCGACAGGGGGCCCCTACGAGCAGTACTTC. This encodes CASSATGGPYEQYF.

At least ten counts were recorded for this clonotype. This sequence joins TRBV2 and TRBJ2-7, with TRBD1 matching 8 bases. The CDR3 has 14 residues. V was pared by 8 bases and J by 4 bases, with 10 bases of the junction left unmatched. Germline-derived CDR1 and CDR2 are SNHLY and FYNNEI. The DNA of the CDR3 is TGTGCCAGCCTCTCCAGGACAGGGAGTTACGAGCAGTACTTC. It encodes CASLSRTGSYEQYF. The whole variable domain, remainder taken from reference TRBV2 and TRBJ2-7, is EPEVTQTPSHQVTQMGQEVILRCVPISNHLYFYWYRQILGQKVEFLVSFYNNEISEKSEIFDDQFSVERPDGSNFTLKIRSTKLEDSAMYFCASLSRTGSYEQYFGPGTRLTVT.

Of note for this clonotype: Given a much more abundant clone one base away, this may be a read error. CDR3 in amino acids: CASSTVSSGAIVLTF. DNA of the CDR3: TGTGCCAGCAGTACCGTAAGCTCTGGGGCCATCGTCCTGACTTTC. The chain couples TRBV6-2 or TRBV6-3 to TRBJ2-6; tentative D call: TRBD1 (5 bases). The CDR3 is 15 residues long. Per germline, CDR1 MNHEY and CDR2 SVGEGT.

The table lists this clonotype with a few counts. This chain uses TRBV15 with TRBJ2-2; a weak D match, TRBD2 (7 bases). V lost 9 bases and J lost 4, with 21 bases in between. The CDR3 totals 16 residues. Germline lookup yields CDR1 LNHNV and CDR2 YYDKDF (reference sequence). The CDR3 nucleotides are TGTGCCACTTCGATTGGGGGGGGGGCCTTCACCGGGGAGCTGTTTTTT. Its protein product is CATSIGGGAFTGELFF.

This clonotype has ten or more counts. A junction boundary mismatches the germline segment, possibly from a read error. The gene calls are TRBV5-1 and TRBJ1-1; weak D call: TRBD1 (5 bases). The CDR3 runs to 15 residues. Germline values: CDR1 SGHRS, CDR2 YFSETQ. In nucleotides, the CDR3 is TGTGCCAGCAGCCTCGGGACGGGCCTGAACACTGAAGCTTTCTTT. Amino acid sequence: CASSLGTGLNTEAFF.

This clonotype was observed a handful of times. Being one base from a much bigger clone, this may be a read error. The chain recombines TRBV12-3 or TRBV12-4 with TRBJ1-5; 7 nucleotides line up with TRBD1. This CDR3 is built from 15 residues. The CDR3 protein is CAGSLGDRINQPQHF. The DNA of the CDR3 is TGTGCCGGCAGTTTAGGGGACAGAATCAATCAGCCCCAGCATTTT.

The V call is TRBV7-9, the J call TRBJ2-3, with 10 bases matching TRBD2. V was clipped by 5 bases and J by 5 bases; unmatched bases: 10. The germline gives CDR1 SEHNR, CDR2 FQNEAQ (reference sequence). The CDR3 runs 16 residues. CDR3 loop: CASSTSGAGYGDTQYF. CDR3 in DNA: TGTGCCAGCAGCACTAGCGGGGCTGGGTATGGAGATACGCAGTATTTT.

This clonotype was recorded at least ten times. CDR3 bases: TGTGCCTGGAGCATGGGACCGGCATGGGGCTATGGCTACACCTTC. This translates into CAWSMGPAWGYGYTF. This chain connects TRBV30 to TRBJ1-2, with D tentatively TRBD1 (5 bases). V was cut by 3 bases and J by 4 bases, with 18 bases left in between. Germline V gene lookup returns CDR1 GTSNPN and CDR2 SVGIG (reference sequence). The length of the CDR3 is 15 residues.

This clonotype has ten or more counts. V is TRBV30 and J is TRBJ2-5; D is undetermined. Trimming left V 3 bases short and J 3 bases short, with 8 bases between. The CDR3 length is 12 residues. Germline values: CDR1 GTSNPN, CDR2 SVGIG (reference sequence). The CDR3 loop reads CAWSWEEETQYF. The CDR3 region has the DNA TGTGCCTGGAGCTGGGAAGAAGAGACCCAGTACTTC.

This clonotype was seen only a few times. The gene calls are TRBV9 and TRBJ2-3; D remains ambiguous. Trimming left V 0 bases short and J 2 bases short, with 13 bases between. Germline values: CDR1 SGDLS, CDR2 YYNGEE. The CDR3 totals 16 residues. The CDR3, as DNA: TGTGCCAGCAGCGTAGACGGCAGGAGTGCCACAGATACGCAGTATTTT. Translated: CASSVDGRSATDTQYF.

This rearrangement joins TRBV6-4 to TRBJ2-1, with TRBD2 matching 8 bases. CDR3 length: 15 amino acids. With V trimmed by 3 bases and J by 6 bases, 7 bases remained unmatched. CDR1 is MRHNA and CDR2 is SNTAGT in the germline V gene. CDR3 in amino acids: CASSEGAGVTNEQFF. The CDR3 coding sequence is TGTGCCAGCAGTGAGGGAGCGGGGGTCACCAATGAGCAGTTCTTC.

This clonotype has a count of ten or more. The chain has TRBV18 and TRBJ1-1; 9 bases match TRBD1. Per germline, CDR1 KGHSH and CDR2 LQKENI. V was pared by 5 bases and J by 0 bases, with 1 base of the junction left unmatched. The CDR3 contains 14 residues. This chain's CDR3 is CASSTGGLNTEAFF. In nucleotides, the CDR3 is TGTGCCAGCTCAACAGGGGGCTTGAACACTGAAGCTTTCTTT. Full variable domain (outside the CDR3, taken from reference TRBV18 and TRBJ1-1): NAGVMQNPRHLVRRRGQEARLRCSPMKGHSHVYWYRQLPEEGLKFMVYLQKENIIDESGMPKERFSAEFPKEGPSILRIQQVVRGDSAAYFCASSTGGLNTEAFFGQGTRLTVV.

In DNA, the CDR3 is TGTGCCAGCAGCGCAGGACAGGGGAGGGGGTATGGCTACACCTTC. Encoded protein: CASSAGQGRGYGYTF. The gene calls are TRBV7-3 and TRBJ1-2, with TRBD1 identical over 9 bases. CDR3 size: 15 residues. Per the germline V gene, CDR1 is SGHTA and CDR2 is FQGTGA. Trimming at V came to 5 bases and at J to 5 bases, leaving 9 bases not matched to a gene.

This clonotype appeared many times. The V call is TRBV12-3 or TRBV12-4, the J call TRBJ1-2; TRBD1 might be the D (6 bases). This CDR3 is 12 amino acids long. Trimming took 7 bases from V and 5 from J, leaving 11 bases between them. Here the CDR3 reads CASINTGYGYTF. CDR3 coding DNA: TGTGCCAGCATCAACACAGGGTATGGCTACACCTTC.

This clonotype was observed a few times. This chain uses TRBV7-2 with TRBJ1-1, with 8 bases fitting TRBD1. Germline V gene data show CDR1 as SGHTA and CDR2 as FQGNSA. The J segment lost 8 bases and the V segment lost 5 bases, leaving 10 bases of the junction unmatched. This CDR3 is built from 14 residues. CDR3 sequence reads: CASSLQGVGGEAFF. The CDR3 DNA is TGTGCCAGCAGCCTACAGGGGGTGGGGGGAGAAGCTTTCTTT.

This clonotype was counted ten times or more. The chain joins TRBV7-2 to TRBJ1-5, with D tentatively TRBD1 (5 bases). Between the trimmed V and J ends, which lost 8 bases and 2 bases, there was a span of 7 bases. The CDR3 has 12 residues. Germline-derived CDR1 and CDR2 are SGHTA and FQGNSA. CDR3 sequence reads: CASGGGNQPQHF. The CDR3 DNA reads as TGTGCCAGCGGGGGAGGCAATCAGCCCCAGCATTTT.

This clonotype turned up a few times. The genes are TRBV10-3 and TRBJ1-1; 7 bases fit TRBD1. The CDR3 loop spans 15 amino acids. V dropped 6 bases and J dropped 4; count of bases not matched to a gene: 11. The germline gives CDR1 ENHRY, CDR2 SYGVKD. In DNA, the CDR3 is TGTGCCATCAGGAAGGAGGGGGCGCGGATCACTGAAGCTTTCTTT. Its protein is CAIRKEGARITEAFF.